The clone carrying this T cell receptor beta chain was detected only a few times. The CDR3 runs 14 residues. Per the germline V gene, CDR1 is SGHRS and CDR2 is YFSETQ. V lost 2 bases, J lost 6 bases, and 6 bases stayed unmatched. The sample belongs to a study of blood T cells in healthy people across ages. Primers used in a second PCR of about 6 to 12 cycles were a sample-barcoded 5' primer and a J-beta primer mix. Via MiXCR, TCRdb re-called the 5' RACE reads, giving one row per CDR3 protein. The repertoire has around 520,000 distinct CDR3 sequences, 25% to 35% of them found once; the top ten carry 3% to 4%. It was around 10 milliliters of peripheral blood that were drawn from each donor. Separately, the same data were catalogued under a study of T cells of mothers and their children. That report notes: The study sampled three healthy Caucasian mothers and their six children. Barcodes and 2-4 random nucleotides were added by M1S in the second PCR.

The specimen was blood. The TCR was taken from a boy younger than 10 in good health. The chain couples TRBV5-1 to TRBJ1-2; 8 bases map to TRBD1. CDR3 loop: CASSFADRVHGYTF. The CDR3 region has the DNA TGCGCCAGCAGCTTCGCGGACAGGGTACATGGCTACACCTTC.